The 10 T cell receptor beta chains reported below all come from one sample, sequenced in a study of T cell responses to AZD1222 COVID-19 vaccine. This table comes from immunoSEQ multiplex PCR, and its TCRdb copy is limited to in-frame clones, with some not included. The table has roughly 70,000 clones, about 85% seen once. The sample was peripheral blood, taken on day 0 of AZD1222 vaccination. The receptors originated from an adult in good health.

V is TRBV12-3 or TRBV12-4 and J is TRBJ1-1; a possible D gene is TRBD1 (6 bases). V shed 8 bases and J shed 3 bases, with 13 bases lying between them. CDR3 length equals 13 residues. The chain's CDR3 is CASHGTGHTEAFF. Written as DNA, the CDR3 is TGTGCCAGCCACGGAACAGGGCACACTGAAGCTTTCTTT.

The genes are TRBV7-7 and TRBJ1-5, with D hard to call. V shed 3 bases and J shed 3 bases, with 9 bases lying between them. Per germline, CDR1 SSHAT and CDR2 FNYEAQ (reference sequence). This CDR3 comprises 14 residues. CDR3 amino acids: CASSFWTPNQPQHF. CDR3 bases: TGTGCCAGCAGCTTTTGGACCCCCAATCAGCCCCAGCATTTT.

This clone was counted many times. The chain links TRBV7-9 to TRBJ2-1, with TRBD2 matching over 7 bases. V lost 8 bases to trimming and J lost 5 bases; unmatched junction nucleotides: 6. The CDR3 is 13 residues long. Germline CDR1 reads SEHNR; CDR2 reads FQNEAQ (reference sequence). The CDR3 DNA sequence: TGTGCCAGCCATGGACTAGTCGACAATGAGCAGTTCTTC. This sequence encodes CASHGLVDNEQFF.

The rearrangement joins TRBV19 to TRBJ2-5; D not certain. The CDR3 length is 11 residues. The V end was cut by 4 bases, the J end by 7 bases, with 7 bases between. Germline V gene data show CDR1 as LNHDA and CDR2 as SQIVND (reference sequence). The CDR3 region has the DNA TGTGCCAGTAGTAACCTGGGGACCCAGTACTTC. This encodes CASSNLGTQYF.

V gene TRBV11-3 combines with J gene TRBJ1-4; 8 bases agree with TRBD1. Trimming at V came to 0 bases and at J to 13 bases, leaving 7 bases not matched to a gene. CDR1 and CDR2 (germline): SGHNT, YENEEA. This CDR3 has 14 amino acids. The CDR3 DNA reads TGTGCCAGCAGCTTAGAGACAGGGGAGGGTTCACTGTTTTTT. It encodes CASSLETGEGSLFF.

The rearrangement joins TRBV30 to TRBJ1-2; no definite D call. Between the trimmed V and J ends, which lost 0 bases and 7 bases, there was a span of 9 bases. The germline V gene has CDR1 GTSNPN and CDR2 SVGIG (reference sequence). The CDR3 totals 12 residues. CDR3 residues: CAWSVTSLGYTF. CDR3 nucleotides: TGTGCCTGGAGTGTAACCTCACTTGGCTACACCTTC.

The CDR3 here is CASSLGDRVVNGYTF. As DNA, the CDR3 is TGTGCCAGCAGCTTGGGGGACAGGGTGGTGAATGGCTACACCTTC. The chain has TRBV5-5 and TRBJ1-2; 9 bases align to TRBD1. The V and J ends lost 0 bases and 6 bases, in that order; junction bases with no gene match: 6. CDR3 length: 15 residues. CDR1 and CDR2 (germline): SGHKS, YYEKEE (reference sequence).

Only a few counts were recorded for this clone. In nucleotides, the CDR3 is TGTGCCAGTAGTATGACGGTGGGCCTCGTTGGTCGCCAGCATTTT. Its translation is CASSMTVGLVGRQHF. V is TRBV19 and J is TRBJ1-5; unclear D gene. The CDR3 spans 15 residues. The V end was cut by 3 bases, the J end by 12 bases, with 21 bases between. CDR1 is LNHDA and CDR2 is SQIVND in the germline V gene (reference sequence).

The chain uses TRBV18 and TRBJ2-5; TRBD1 matches at 9 bases. The CDR3 consists of 14 residues. The V segment lost 5 bases and the J segment 1 base; nucleotides outside the gene matches: 2. The germline CDR1 and CDR2 sequences are KGHSH and LQKENI. The CDR3 coding sequence is TGTGCCAGCTCATCGACAGGGGGCCAAGAGACCCAGTACTTC. Amino acid sequence: CASSSTGGQETQYF.

This clone was counted once. V usage is TRBV4-1 and J usage is TRBJ1-4; D gene unclear. The germline V gene encodes CDR1 MGHRA and CDR2 YSYEKL. Deletions cut 0 bases from V and 8 bases from J, with 10 bases between. CDR3 length equals 14 residues. The CDR3 loop reads CASSQDGLREKLFF. CDR3 in DNA: TGCGCCAGCAGCCAAGATGGGTTGCGGGAAAAACTGTTTTTT.